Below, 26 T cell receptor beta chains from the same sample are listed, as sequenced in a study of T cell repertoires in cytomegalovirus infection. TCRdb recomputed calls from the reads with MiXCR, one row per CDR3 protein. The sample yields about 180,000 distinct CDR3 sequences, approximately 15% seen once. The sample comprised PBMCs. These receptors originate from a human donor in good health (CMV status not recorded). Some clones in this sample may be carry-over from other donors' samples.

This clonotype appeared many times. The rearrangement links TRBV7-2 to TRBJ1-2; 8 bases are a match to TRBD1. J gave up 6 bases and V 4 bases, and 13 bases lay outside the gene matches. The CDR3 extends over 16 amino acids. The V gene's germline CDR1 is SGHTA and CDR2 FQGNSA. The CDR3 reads CASSSHPRGRGNGYTF. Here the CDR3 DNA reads TGTGCCAGCAGCTCACACCCCAGGGGGCGCGGTAATGGCTACACCTTC.

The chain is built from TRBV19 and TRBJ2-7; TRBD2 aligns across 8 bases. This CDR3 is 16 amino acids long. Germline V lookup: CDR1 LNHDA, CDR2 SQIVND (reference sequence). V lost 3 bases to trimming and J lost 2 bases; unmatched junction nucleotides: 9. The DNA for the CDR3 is TGTGCCAGTAGTATGACCGGGGGGGTGTTGACCTACGAGCAGTACTTC. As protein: CASSMTGGVLTYEQYF.

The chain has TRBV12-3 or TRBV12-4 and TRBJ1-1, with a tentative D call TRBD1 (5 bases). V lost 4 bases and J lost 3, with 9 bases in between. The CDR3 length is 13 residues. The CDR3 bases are TGTGCCAGCAGTTACGGGGGTTACACTGAAGCTTTCTTT. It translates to CASSYGGYTEAFF.

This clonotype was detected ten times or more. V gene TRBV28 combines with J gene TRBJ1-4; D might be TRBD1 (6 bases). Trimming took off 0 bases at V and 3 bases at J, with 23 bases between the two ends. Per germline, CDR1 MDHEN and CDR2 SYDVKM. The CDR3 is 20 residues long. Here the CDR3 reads CASSLWVQGPEPFSNEKLFF. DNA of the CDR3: TGTGCCAGCAGTTTATGGGTACAGGGACCCGAGCCTTTTTCTAATGAAAAACTGTTTTTT.

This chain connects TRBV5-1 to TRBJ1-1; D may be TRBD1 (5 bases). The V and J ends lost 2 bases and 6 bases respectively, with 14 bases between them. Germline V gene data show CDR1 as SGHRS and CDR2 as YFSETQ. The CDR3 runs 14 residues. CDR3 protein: CASSLTGPRAEAFF. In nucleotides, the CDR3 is TGCGCCAGCAGCTTAACAGGCCCAAGGGCTGAAGCTTTCTTT.

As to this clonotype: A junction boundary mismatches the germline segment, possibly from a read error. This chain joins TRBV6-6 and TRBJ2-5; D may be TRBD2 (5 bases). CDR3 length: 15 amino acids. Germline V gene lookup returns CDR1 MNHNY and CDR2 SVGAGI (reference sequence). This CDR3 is CASSYSPGDGETRYF. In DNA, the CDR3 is TGTGCCAGCAGTTACTCTCCTGGGGATGGGGAGACCCGGTACTTC.

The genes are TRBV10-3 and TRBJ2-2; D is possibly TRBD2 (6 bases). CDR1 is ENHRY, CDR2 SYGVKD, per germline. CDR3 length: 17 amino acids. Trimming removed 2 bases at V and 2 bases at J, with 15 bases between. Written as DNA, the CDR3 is TGTGCCATCAGTGAGGAGTTTTGGACTACTAACACCGGGGAGCTGTTTTTT. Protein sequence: CAISEEFWTTNTGELFF.

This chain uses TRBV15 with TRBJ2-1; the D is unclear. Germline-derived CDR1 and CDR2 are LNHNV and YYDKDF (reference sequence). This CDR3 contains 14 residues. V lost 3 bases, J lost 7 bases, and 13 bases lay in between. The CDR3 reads CATSSNQESNEQFF. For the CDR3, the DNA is TGTGCCACCAGCAGTAACCAAGAGAGTAATGAGCAGTTCTTC. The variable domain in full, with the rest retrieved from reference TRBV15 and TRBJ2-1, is DAMVIQNPRYQVTQFGKPVTLSCSQTLNHNVMYWYQQKSSQAPKLLFHYYDKDFNNEADTPDNFQSRRPNTSFCFLDIRSPGLGDTAMYLCATSSNQESNEQFFGPGTRLTVL.

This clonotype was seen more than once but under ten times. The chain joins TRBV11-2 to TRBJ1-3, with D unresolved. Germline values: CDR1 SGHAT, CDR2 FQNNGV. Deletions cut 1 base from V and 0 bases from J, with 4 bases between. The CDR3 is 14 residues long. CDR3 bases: TGTGCCAGCAGCTTAGGCAGCTCTGGAAACACCATATATTTT. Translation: CASSLGSSGNTIYF.

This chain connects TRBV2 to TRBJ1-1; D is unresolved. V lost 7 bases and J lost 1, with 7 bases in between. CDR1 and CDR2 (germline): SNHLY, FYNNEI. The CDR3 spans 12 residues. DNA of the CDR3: TGTGCCAGCAATGCGGAGAACACTGAAGCTTTCTTT. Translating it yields CASNAENTEAFF.

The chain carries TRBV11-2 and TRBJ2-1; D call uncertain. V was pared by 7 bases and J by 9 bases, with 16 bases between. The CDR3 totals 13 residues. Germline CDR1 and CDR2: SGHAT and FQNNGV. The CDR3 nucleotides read TGTGCCAGCATCCCAGACGGATTCGGTGAGCAGTTCTTC. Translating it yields CASIPDGFGEQFF.

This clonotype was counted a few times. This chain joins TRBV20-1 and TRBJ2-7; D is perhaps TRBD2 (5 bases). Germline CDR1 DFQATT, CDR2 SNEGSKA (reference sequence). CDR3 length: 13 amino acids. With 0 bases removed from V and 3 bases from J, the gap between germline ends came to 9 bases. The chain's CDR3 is CSARDLSGYEQYF. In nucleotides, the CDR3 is TGCAGTGCTAGAGATCTCAGCGGCTACGAGCAGTACTTC.

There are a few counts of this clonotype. The DNA of the CDR3 is TGTGCCAGCAGCTTGGCCCCGACAGGGGTTAGCGCAGATACGCAGTATTTT. It specifies CASSLAPTGVSADTQYF. The gene calls are TRBV5-6 and TRBJ2-3, with TRBD1 matching over 8 bases. This CDR3 has 17 amino acids. Germline values: CDR1 SGHDT, CDR2 YYEEEE. Unmatched junction bases numbered 10, after V lost 0 bases and J lost 4 bases.

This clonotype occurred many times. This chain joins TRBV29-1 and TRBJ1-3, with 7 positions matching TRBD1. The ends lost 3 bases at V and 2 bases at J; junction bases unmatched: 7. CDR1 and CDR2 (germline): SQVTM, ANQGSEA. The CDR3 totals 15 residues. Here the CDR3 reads CSVEVQGLTGNTIYF. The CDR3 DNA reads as TGCAGCGTTGAGGTACAGGGGCTGACTGGAAACACCATATATTTT.

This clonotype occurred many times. As DNA, the CDR3 is TGTGCCAGCAGCTTCCCCCAGACCCTCTGCGGTTCAACTAATGAAAAACTGTTTTTT. Protein sequence: CASSFPQTLCGSTNEKLFF. V usage is TRBV7-3 and J usage is TRBJ1-4, with no clear D. In germline, CDR1 is SGHTA, CDR2 FQGTGA. The CDR3 is 19 residues long. The V and J ends lost 3 bases and 0 bases respectively, with 20 bases between them.

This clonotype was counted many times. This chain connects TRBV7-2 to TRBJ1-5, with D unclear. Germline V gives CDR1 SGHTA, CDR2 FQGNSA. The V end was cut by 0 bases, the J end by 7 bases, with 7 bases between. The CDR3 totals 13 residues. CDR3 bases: TGTGCCAGCAGCTTAGCCAGGCCCCAGCCCCAGCATTTT. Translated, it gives CASSLARPQPQHF.

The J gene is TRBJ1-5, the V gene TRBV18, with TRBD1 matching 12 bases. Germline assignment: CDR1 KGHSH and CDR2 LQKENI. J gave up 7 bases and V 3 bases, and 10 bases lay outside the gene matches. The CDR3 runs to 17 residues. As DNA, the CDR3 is TGTGCCAGCTCACCGGCTGGGGCGGGACAGGGGGCCCAGCCCCAGCATTTT. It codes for CASSPAGAGQGAQPQHF.

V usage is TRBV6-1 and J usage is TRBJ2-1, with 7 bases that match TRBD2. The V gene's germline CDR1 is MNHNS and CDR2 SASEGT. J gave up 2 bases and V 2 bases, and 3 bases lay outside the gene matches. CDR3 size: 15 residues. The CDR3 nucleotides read TGTGCCAGCAGTGAAATGGGGGGGACCTACAATGAGCAGTTCTTC. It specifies CASSEMGGTYNEQFF.

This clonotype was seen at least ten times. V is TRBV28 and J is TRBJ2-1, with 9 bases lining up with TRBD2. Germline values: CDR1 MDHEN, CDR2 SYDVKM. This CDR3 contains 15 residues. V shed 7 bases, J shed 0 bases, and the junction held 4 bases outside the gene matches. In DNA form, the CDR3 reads TGTGCCAGCAAACGGCGGGAGGGCTCCTACAATGAGCAGTTCTTC. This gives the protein CASKRREGSYNEQFF.

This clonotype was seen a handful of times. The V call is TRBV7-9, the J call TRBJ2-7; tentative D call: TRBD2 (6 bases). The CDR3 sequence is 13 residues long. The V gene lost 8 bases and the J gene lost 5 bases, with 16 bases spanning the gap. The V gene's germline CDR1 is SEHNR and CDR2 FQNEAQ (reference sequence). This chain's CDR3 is CASSEGRVNEQYF. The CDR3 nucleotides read TGTGCCAGCTCGGAGGGCAGGGTTAACGAGCAGTACTTC.

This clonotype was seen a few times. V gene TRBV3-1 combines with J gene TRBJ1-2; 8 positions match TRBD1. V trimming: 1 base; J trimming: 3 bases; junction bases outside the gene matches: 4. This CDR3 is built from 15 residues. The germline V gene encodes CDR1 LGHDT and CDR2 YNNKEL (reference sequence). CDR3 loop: CASSQGAGGHYGYTF. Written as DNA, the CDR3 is TGTGCCAGCAGCCAAGGAGCAGGGGGCCACTATGGCTACACCTTC. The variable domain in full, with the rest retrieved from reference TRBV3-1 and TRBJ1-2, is DTAVSQTPKYLVTQMGNDKSIKCEQNLGHDTMYWYKQDSKKFLKIMFSYNNKELIINETVPNRFSPKSPDKAHLNLHINSLELGDSAVYFCASSQGAGGHYGYTFGSGTRLTVV.

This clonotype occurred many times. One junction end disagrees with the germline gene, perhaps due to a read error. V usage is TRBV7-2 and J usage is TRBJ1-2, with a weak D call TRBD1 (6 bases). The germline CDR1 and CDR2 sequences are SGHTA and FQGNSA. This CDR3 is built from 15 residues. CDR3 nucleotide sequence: TGTGCCAGCAGCTTAGAGAGGGCAGGGGCCTATGGCTACACCTTT. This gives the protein CASSLERAGAYGYTF. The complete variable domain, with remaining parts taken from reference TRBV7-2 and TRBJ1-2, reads GAGVSQSPSNKVTEKGKDVELRCDPISGHTALYWYRQSLGQGLEFLIYFQGNSAPDKSGLPSDRFSAERTGGSVSTLTIQRTQQEDSAVYLCASSLERAGAYGYTFGSGTRLTVV.

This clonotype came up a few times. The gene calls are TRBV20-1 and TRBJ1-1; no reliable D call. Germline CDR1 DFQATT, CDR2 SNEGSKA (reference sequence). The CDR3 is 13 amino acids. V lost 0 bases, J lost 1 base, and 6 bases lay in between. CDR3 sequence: CSARDQANTEAFF. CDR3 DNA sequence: TGCAGTGCTAGAGATCAGGCGAACACTGAAGCTTTCTTT.

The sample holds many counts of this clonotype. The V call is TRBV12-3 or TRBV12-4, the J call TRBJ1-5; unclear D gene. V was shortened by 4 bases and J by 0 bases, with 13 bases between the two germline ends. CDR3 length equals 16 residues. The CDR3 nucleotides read TGTGCCAGCAGTTGGATGCAGCCATATAGCAATCAGCCCCAGCATTTT. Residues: CASSWMQPYSNQPQHF.

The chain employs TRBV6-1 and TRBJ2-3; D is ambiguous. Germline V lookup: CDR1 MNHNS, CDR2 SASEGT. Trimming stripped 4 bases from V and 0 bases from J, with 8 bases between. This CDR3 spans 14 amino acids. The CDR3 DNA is TGTGCCAGCAGTGTTTTCAGTAGCACAGATACGCAGTATTTT. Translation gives CASSVFSSTDTQYF.

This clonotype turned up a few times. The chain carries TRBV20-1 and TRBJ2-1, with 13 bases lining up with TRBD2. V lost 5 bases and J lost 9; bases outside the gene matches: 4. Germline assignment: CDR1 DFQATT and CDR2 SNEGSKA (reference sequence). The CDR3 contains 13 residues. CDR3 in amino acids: CSASTSGGTEQFF. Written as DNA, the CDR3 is TGCAGTGCTTCGACTAGCGGGGGGACTGAGCAGTTCTTC.